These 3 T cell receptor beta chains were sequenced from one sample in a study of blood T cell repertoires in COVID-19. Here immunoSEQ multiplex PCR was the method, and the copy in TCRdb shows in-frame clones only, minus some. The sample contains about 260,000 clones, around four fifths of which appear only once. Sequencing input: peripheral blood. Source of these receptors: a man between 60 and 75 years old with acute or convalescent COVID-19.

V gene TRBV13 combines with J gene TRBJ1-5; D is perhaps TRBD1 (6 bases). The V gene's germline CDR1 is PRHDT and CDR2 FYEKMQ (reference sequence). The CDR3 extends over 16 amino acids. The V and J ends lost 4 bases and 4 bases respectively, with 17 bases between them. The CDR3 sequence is CASSYRRDTGNQPQHF. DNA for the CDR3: TGTGCCAGCAGCTATCGCCGGGACACGGGGAATCAGCCCCAGCATTTT.

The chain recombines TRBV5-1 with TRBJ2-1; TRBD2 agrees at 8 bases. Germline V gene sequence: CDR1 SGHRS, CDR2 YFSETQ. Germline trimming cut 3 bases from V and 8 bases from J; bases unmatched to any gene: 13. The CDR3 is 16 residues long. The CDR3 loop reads CASSSLSGGVSDEQFF. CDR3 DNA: TGCGCCAGCAGCTCTCTGAGCGGGGGAGTTTCGGATGAGCAGTTCTTC.

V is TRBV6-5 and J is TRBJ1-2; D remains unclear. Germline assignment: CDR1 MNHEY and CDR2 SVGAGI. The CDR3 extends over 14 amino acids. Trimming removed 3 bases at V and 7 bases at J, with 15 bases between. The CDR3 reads CASSYSYDTSGYTF. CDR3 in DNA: TGTGCCAGCAGTTATTCTTACGATACGAGTGGCTACACCTTC.